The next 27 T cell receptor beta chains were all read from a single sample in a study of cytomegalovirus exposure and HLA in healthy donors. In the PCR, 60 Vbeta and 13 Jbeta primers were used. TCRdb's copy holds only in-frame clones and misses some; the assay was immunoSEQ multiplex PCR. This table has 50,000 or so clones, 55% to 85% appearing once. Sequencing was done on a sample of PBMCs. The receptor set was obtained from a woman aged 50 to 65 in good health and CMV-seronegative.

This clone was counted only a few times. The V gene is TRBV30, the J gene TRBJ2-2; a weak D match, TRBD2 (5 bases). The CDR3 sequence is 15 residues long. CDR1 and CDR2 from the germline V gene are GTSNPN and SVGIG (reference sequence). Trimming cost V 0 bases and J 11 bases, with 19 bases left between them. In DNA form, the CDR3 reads TGTGCCTGGAGTGTTGGAGGCCCCGCAGAGGATGAGCTGTTTTTT. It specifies CAWSVGGPAEDELFF.

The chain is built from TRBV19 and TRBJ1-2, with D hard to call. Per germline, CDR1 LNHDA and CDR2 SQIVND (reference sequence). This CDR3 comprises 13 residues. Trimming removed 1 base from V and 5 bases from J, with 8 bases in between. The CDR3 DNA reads TGTGCCAGTAGTATAGGCCAGAAATATGGCTACACCTTC. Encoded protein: CASSIGQKYGYTF.

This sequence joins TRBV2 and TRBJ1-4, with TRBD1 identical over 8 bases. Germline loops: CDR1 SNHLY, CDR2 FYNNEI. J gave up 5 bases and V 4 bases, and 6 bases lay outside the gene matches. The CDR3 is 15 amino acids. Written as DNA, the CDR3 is TGTGCCAGCAGTGCCCAGGGGGCTTTGAATGAAAAACTGTTTTTT. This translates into CASSAQGALNEKLFF.

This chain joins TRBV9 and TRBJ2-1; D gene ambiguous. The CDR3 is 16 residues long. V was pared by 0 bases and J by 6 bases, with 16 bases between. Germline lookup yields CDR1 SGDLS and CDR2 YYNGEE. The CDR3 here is CASSVEVTAGRNEQFF. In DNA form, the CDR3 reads TGTGCCAGCAGCGTAGAGGTAACAGCTGGCCGCAATGAGCAGTTCTTC.

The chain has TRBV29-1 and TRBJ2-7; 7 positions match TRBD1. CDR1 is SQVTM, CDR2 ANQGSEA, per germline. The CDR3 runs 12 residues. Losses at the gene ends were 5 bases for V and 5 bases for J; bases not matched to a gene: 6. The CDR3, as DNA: TGCAGCGTTAGGGGGCAGGGCGACGAGCAGTACTTC. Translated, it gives CSVRGQGDEQYF.

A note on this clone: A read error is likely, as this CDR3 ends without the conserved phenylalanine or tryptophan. The CDR3, as DNA: TGTGCCACCCAACTCCATACGACTGGAAACACCATATATGTT. This codes for CATQLHTTGNTIYV. V usage is TRBV10-3 and J usage is TRBJ1-3; no definite D call. The CDR3 has 14 residues. The V gene's germline CDR1 is ENHRY and CDR2 SYGVKD. The V end was cut by 10 bases, the J end by 2 bases, with 15 bases between.

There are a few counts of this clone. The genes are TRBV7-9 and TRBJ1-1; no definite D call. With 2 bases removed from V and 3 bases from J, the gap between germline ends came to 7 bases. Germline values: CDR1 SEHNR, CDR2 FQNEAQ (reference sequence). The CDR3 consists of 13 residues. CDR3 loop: CASSLSVDTEAFF. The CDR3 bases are TGTGCCAGCAGCTTATCGGTAGACACTGAAGCTTTCTTT.

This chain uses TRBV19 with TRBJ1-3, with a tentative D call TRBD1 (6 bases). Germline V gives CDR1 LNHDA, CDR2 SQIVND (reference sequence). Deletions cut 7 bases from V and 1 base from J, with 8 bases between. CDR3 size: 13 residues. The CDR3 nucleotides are TGTGCCAGTACCACAGGGTCTGGAAACACCATATATTTT. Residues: CASTTGSGNTIYF.

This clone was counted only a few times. CDR3 protein: CASSSPGGLSYEQYF. The DNA for the CDR3 is TGTGCCAGCAGCTCCCCCGGGGGTCTCTCCTACGAGCAGTACTTC. This chain uses TRBV28 with TRBJ2-7; a weak D match, TRBD2 (6 bases). The CDR3 runs to 15 residues. Germline values: CDR1 MDHEN, CDR2 SYDVKM. Trimming took off 6 bases at V and 0 bases at J, with 15 bases between the two ends.

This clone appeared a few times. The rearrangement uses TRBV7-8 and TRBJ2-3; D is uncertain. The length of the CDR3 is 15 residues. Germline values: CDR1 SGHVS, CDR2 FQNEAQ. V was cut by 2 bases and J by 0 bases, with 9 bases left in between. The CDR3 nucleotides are TGTGCCAGCAGCTTACGCGGTCCTAGCACAGATACGCAGTATTTT. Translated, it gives CASSLRGPSTDTQYF.

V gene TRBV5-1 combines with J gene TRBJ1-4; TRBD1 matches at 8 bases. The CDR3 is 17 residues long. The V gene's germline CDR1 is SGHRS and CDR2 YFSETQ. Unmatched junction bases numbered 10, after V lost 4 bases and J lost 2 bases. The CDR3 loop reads CASSGSAGGATNEKLFF. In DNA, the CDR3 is TGCGCCAGCAGCGGGTCGGCAGGGGGCGCGACTAATGAAAAACTGTTTTTT. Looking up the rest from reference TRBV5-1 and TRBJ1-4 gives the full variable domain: KAGVTQTPRYLIKTRGQQVTLSCSPISGHRSVSWYQQTPGQGLQFLFEYFSETQRNKGNFPGRFSGRQFSNSRSEMNVSTLELGDSALYLCASSGSAGGATNEKLFFGSGTQLSVL.

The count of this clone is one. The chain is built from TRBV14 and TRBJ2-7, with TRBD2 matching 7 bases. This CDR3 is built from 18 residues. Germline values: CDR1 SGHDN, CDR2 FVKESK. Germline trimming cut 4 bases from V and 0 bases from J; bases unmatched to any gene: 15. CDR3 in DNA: TGTGCCAGCAGCCGCTCCCTCCTGGCCGGGGGGTCCTCCTACGAGCAGTACTTC. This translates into CASSRSLLAGGSSYEQYF.

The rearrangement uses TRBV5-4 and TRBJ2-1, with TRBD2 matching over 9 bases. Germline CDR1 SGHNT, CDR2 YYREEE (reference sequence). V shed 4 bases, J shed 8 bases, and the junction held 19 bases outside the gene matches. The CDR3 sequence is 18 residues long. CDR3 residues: CASSLRFASSGTGDEQFF. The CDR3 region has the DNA TGTGCCAGCAGCCTCCGGTTCGCCTCTAGCGGGACTGGCGATGAGCAGTTCTTC. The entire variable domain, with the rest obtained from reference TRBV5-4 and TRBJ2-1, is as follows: ETGVTQSPTHLIKTRGQQVTLRCSSQSGHNTVSWYQQALGQGPQFIFQYYREEENGRGNFPPRFSGLQFPNYSSELNVNALELDDSALYLCASSLRFASSGTGDEQFFGPGTRLTVL.

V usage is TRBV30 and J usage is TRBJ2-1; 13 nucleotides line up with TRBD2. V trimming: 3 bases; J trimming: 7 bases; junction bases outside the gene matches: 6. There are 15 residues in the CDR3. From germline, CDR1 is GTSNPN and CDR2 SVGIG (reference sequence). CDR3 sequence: CAWRDTSGGGNEQFF. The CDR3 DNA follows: TGTGCCTGGAGGGATACTAGCGGGGGGGGAAATGAGCAGTTCTTC.

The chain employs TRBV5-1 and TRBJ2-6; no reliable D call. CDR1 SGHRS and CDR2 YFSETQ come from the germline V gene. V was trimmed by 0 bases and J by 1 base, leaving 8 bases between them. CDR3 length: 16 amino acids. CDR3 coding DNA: TGCGCCAGCAGCTTGGCGCAGACATCTGGGGCCAACGTCCTGACTTTC. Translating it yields CASSLAQTSGANVLTF.

The DNA of the CDR3 is TGCGCCAGCAGCGTAGTAGCGGAGGTTTACAATGAGCAGTTCTTC. It encodes CASSVVAEVYNEQFF. J is TRBJ2-1 and V is TRBV5-1; TRBD2 is a possible D gene (6 bases). Trimming removed 4 bases at V and 4 bases at J, with 15 bases between. The germline V gene has CDR1 SGHRS and CDR2 YFSETQ. CDR3 length equals 15 residues.

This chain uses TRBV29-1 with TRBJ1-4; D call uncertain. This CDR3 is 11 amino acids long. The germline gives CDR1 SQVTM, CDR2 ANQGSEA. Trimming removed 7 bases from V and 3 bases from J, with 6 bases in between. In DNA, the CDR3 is TGCAGCGGCTCAGCTAATGAAAAACTGTTTTTT. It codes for CSGSANEKLFF.

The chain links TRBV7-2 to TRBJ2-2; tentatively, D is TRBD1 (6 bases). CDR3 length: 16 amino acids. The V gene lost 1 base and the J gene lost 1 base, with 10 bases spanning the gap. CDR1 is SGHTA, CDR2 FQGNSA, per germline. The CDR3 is CASSLGGGGNTGELFF. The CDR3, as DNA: TGTGCCAGCAGCTTAGGTGGGGGCGGGAACACCGGGGAGCTGTTTTTT.

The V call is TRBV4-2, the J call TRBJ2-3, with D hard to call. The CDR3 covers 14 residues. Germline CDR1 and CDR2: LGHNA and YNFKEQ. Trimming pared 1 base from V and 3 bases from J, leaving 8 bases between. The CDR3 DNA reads TGTGCCAGCAGCCAAGTCGAAGCTACAGATACGCAGTATTTT. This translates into CASSQVEATDTQYF.

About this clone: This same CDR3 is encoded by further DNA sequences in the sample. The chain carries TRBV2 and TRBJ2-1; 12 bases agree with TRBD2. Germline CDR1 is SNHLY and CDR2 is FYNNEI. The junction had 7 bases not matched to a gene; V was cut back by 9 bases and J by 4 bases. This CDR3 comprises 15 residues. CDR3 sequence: CASSSLAGGYNEQFF. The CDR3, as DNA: TGTGCCAGTAGTAGCCTAGCGGGGGGGTACAATGAGCAGTTCTTC. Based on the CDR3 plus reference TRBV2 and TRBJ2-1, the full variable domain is EPEVTQTPSHQVTQMGQEVILRCVPISNHLYFYWYRQILGQKVEFLVSFYNNEISEKSEIFDDQFSVERPDGSNFTLKIRSTKLEDSAMYFCASSSLAGGYNEQFFGPGTRLTVL.

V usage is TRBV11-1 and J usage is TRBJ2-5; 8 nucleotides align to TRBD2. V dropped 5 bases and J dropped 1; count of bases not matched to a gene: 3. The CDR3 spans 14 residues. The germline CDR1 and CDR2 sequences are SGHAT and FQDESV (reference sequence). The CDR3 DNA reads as TGTGCCAGCAGCGACCGGGGGGGCCAAGAGACCCAGTACTTC. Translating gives CASSDRGGQETQYF.

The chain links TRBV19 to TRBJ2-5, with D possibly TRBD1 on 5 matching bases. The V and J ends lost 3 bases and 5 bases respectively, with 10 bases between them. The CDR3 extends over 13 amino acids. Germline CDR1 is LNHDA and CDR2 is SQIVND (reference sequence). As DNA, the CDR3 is TGTGCCAGTAGTATCGGCAGGGTTGAGACCCAGTACTTC. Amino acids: CASSIGRVETQYF.

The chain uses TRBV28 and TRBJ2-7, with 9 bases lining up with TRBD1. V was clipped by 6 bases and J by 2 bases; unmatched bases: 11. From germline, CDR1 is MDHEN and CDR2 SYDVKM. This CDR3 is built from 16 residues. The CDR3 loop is CASRAPKQGATYEQYF. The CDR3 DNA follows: TGTGCCAGCAGGGCCCCTAAACAGGGGGCAACCTACGAGCAGTACTTC. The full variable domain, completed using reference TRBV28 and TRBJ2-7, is DVKVTQSSRYLVKRTGEKVFLECVQDMDHENMFWYRQDPGLGLRLIYFSYDVKMKEKGDIPEGYSVSREKKERFSLILESASTNQTSMYLCASRAPKQGATYEQYFGPGTRLTVT.

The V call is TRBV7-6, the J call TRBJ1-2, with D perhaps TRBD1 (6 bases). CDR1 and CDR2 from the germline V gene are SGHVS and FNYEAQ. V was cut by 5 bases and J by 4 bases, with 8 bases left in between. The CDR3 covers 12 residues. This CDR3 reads CASSGGGYGYTF. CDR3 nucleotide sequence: TGTGCCAGCAGCGGGGGCGGCTATGGCTACACCTTC.

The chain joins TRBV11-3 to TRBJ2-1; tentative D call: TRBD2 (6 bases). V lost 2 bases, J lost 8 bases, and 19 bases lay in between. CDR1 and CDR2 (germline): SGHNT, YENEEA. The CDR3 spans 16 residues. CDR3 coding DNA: TGTGCCAGCAGCTTAAGTGGGGTGGCGGGGAGCGATGAGCAGTTCTTC. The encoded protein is CASSLSGVAGSDEQFF.

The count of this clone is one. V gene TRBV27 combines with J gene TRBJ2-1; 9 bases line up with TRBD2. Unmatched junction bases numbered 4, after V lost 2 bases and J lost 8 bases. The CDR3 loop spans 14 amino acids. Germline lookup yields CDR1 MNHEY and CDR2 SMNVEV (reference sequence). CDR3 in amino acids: CASSLQPSGDEQFF. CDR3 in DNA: TGTGCCAGCAGTTTACAGCCTAGCGGGGATGAGCAGTTCTTC.

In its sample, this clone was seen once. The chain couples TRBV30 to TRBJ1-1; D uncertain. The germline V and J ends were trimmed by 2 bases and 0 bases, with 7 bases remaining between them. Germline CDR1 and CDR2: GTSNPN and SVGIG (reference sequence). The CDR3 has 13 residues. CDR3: CAWSRRMNTEAFF. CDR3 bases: TGTGCCTGGAGTAGGAGAATGAACACTGAAGCTTTCTTT.